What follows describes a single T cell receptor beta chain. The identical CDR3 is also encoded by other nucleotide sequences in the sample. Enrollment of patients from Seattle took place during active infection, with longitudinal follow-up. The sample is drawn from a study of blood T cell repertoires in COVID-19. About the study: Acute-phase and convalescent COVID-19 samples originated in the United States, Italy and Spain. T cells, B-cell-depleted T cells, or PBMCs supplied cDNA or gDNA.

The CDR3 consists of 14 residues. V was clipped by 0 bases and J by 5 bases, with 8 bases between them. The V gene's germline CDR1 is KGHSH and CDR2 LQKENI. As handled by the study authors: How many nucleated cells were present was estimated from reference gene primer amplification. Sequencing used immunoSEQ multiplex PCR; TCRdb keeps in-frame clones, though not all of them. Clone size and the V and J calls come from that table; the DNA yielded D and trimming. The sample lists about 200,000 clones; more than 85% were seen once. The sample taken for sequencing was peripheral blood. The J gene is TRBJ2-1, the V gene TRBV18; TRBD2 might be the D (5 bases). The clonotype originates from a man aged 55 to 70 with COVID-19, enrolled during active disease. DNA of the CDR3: TGTGCCAGCTCACCACCGCCGGGGAACAATGAGCAGTTCTTC. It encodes CASSPPPGNNEQFF.